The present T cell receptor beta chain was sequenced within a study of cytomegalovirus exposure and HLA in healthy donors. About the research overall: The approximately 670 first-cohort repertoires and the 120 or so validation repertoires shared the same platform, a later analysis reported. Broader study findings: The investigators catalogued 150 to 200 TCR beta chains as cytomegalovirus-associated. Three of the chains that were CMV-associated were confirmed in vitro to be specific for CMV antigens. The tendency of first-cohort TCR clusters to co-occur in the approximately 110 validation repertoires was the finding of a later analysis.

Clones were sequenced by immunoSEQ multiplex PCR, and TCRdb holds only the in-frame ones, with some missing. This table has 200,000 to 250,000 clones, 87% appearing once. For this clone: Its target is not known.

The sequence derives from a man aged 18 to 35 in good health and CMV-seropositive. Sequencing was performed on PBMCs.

CDR3 coding DNA: TGTGCCAGCAGCCAAGATCTTGAGGCGGGAGTCGTTGGTGAGCAGTTCTTC. Protein sequence: CASSQDLEAGVVGEQFF. This chain connects TRBV4-2 to TRBJ2-1; 7 bases map to TRBD2. Germline V gives CDR1 LGHNA, CDR2 YNFKEQ. With 0 bases clipped from V and 9 bases from J, the junction kept 14 bases outside the gene matches. CDR3 size: 17 residues.